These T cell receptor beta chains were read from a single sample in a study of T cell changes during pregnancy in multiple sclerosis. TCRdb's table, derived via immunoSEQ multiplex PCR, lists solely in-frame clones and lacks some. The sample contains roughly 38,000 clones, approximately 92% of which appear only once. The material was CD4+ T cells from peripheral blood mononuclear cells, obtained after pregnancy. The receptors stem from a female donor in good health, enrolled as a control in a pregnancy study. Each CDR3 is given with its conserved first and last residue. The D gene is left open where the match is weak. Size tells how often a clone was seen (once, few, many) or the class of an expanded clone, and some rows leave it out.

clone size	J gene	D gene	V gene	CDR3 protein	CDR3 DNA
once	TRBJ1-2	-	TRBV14	CASSQFLTTLAYGYTF	TGTGCCAGCAGCCAATTTCTGACGACTCTGGCGTATGGCTACACCTTC
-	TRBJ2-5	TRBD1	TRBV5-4	CASSRNADRSQETQYF	TGTGCCAGCAGCCGAAACGCGGACAGGAGTCAAGAGACCCAGTACTTC
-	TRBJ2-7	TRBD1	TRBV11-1	CASSLVPTGAYEQYF	TGTGCCAGCAGCTTAGTCCCGACAGGGGCCTACGAGCAGTACTTC
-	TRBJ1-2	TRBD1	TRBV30	CAWRPTGGNGYTF	TGTGCCTGGAGGCCAACAGGGGGCAACGGCTACACCTTC
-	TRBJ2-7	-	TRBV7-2	CASSLGPGDFYEQYF	TGTGCCAGCAGCTTAGGTCCAGGGGATTTCTACGAGCAGTACTTC
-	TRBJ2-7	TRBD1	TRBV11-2	CASSRDRVNYEQYF	TGTGCCAGCAGCCGGGACAGGGTAAATTACGAGCAGTACTTC
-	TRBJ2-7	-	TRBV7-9	CASSLGAGRHEQYF	TGTGCCAGCAGCTTAGGGGCAGGGCGGCACGAGCAGTACTTC
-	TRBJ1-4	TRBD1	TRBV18	CASSQGQGASGEKLFF	TGTGCCAGCTCACAGGGACAGGGGGCGTCTGGTGAAAAACTGTTTTTT
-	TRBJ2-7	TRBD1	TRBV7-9	CASGVQGAHEQYF	TGTGCCAGCGGCGTGCAGGGGGCCCACGAGCAGTACTTC
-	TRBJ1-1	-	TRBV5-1	CASSSYRDTEAFF	TGCGCCAGCAGCTCGTATCGGGACACTGAAGCTTTCTTT
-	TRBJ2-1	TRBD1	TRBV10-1	CASPLGGTGVNEQFF	TGCGCCAGCCCCCTTGGGGGGACAGGGGTCAATGAGCAGTTCTTC
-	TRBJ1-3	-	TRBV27	CASSPVLSGNTIYF	TGTGCCAGCAGCCCGGTTCTCTCTGGAAACACCATATATTTT
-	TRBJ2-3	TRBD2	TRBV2	CASNPGLAGTTDTQYF	TGTGCCAGCAACCCGGGACTAGCGGGGACCACAGATACGCAGTATTTT
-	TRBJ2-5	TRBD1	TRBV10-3	CAISESTGQGARVETQYF	TGTGCCATCAGTGAGTCGACGGGACAGGGGGCGCGGGTGGAGACCCAGTACTTC
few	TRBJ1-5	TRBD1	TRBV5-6	CASSLRGTGIRNQPQHF	TGTGCCAGCAGCTTGCGGGGGACAGGGATTCGAAATCAGCCCCAGCATTTT
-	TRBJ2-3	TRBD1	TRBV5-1	CASSFSSRTGGDTQYF	TGCGCCAGCAGCTTCTCATCGAGGACAGGGGGGGATACGCAGTATTTT
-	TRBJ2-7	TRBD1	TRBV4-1	CASSLGQGAKGEQYF	TGCGCCAGCAGCCTAGGACAGGGGGCGAAGGGCGAGCAGTACTTC
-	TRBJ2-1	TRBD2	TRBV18	CATASGSNEQFF	TGTGCCACGGCTAGCGGGAGCAATGAGCAGTTCTTC
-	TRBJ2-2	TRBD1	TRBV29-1	CSVGGQTNTGELFF	TGCAGCGTTGGGGGACAGACTAACACCGGGGAGCTGTTTTTT
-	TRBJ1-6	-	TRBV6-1	CASSEGGGPLSPLHF	TGTGCCAGCAGTGAAGGAGGAGGGCCGTTGTCACCCCTCCACTTT
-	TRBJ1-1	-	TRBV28	CASTYTGSEAFF	TGTGCCAGCACCTATACAGGGAGTGAAGCTTTCTTT
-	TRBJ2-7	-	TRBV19	CASSPRLITYEQYF	TGTGCCAGTAGTCCACGACTGATTACCTACGAGCAGTACTTC
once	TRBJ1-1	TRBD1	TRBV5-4	CASSAGQGAFGTEAFF	TGTGCCAGCAGCGCTGGACAGGGGGCGTTTGGTACTGAAGCTTTCTTT
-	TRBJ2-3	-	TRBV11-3	CASSRGGASDTQYF	TGTGCCAGCAGCAGAGGGGGAGCGTCAGATACGCAGTATTTT
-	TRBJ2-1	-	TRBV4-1	CASSLRDFQNEQFF	TGCGCCAGCAGCCTGAGGGACTTTCAGAATGAGCAGTTCTTC
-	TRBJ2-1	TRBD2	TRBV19	CASMISGGARNEQFF	TGTGCCAGTATGATTAGCGGGGGAGCAAGGAATGAGCAGTTCTTC
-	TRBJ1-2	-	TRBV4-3	CASSQDEGYGYTF	TGCGCCAGCAGCCAAGATGAGGGCTATGGCTACACCTTC
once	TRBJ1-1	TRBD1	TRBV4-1	CASKGQPNTEAFF	TGCGCCAGCAAGGGACAGCCGAACACTGAAGCTTTCTTT
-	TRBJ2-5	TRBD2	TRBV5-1	CASSLALAGGPQETQYF	TGCGCCAGCAGCTTGGCTCTAGCGGGGGGGCCCCAAGAGACCCAGTACTTC
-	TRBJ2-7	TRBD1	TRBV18	CASSPSGQGPYEQYF	TGTGCCAGCTCACCTTCGGGACAGGGACCCTACGAGCAGTACTTC
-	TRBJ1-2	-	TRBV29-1	CSVPGEVGSYGYTF	TGCAGCGTCCCAGGGGAAGTGGGGTCATATGGCTACACCTTC
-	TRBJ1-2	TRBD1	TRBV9	CASSVGDRRGYTF	TGTGCCAGCAGCGTAGGGGACAGGAGAGGCTACACCTTC
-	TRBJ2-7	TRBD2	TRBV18	CASSNRDYEYEQYF	TGTGCCAGCTCAAACCGGGACTACGAATACGAGCAGTACTTC
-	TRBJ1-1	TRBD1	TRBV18	CASSPQGAWTEAFF	TGTGCCAGCTCCCCACAGGGGGCTTGGACTGAAGCTTTCTTT
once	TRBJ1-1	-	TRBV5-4	CASSLFQDMNTEAFF	TGTGCCAGCAGCTTGTTTCAAGACATGAACACTGAAGCTTTCTTT
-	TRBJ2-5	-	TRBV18	CASSPEQPGETQYF	TGTGCCAGCTCACCAGAACAGCCGGGGGAGACCCAGTACTTC
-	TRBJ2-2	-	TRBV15	CATSSQRWGDTGELFF	TGTGCCACCAGCAGCCAGCGGTGGGGAGACACCGGGGAGCTGTTTTTT
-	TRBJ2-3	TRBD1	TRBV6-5	CASSSTGDTQYF	TGTGCCAGCAGCTCGACAGGGGATACGCAGTATTTT
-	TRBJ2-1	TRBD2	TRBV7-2	CASSFFALAESYNEQFF	TGTGCCAGCAGCTTCTTCGCACTAGCGGAGTCTTACAATGAGCAGTTCTTC
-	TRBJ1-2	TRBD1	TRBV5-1	CASSTGGGYGYTF	TGCGCCAGCTCGACAGGGGGCGGGTATGGCTACACCTTC
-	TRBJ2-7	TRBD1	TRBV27	CASSLDRGYEQYF	TGTGCCAGCAGTCTAGACAGGGGTTACGAGCAGTACTTC
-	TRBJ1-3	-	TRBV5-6	CASSHDSQRGTIYF	TGTGCCAGCAGCCACGACAGCCAAAGGGGCACCATATATTTT
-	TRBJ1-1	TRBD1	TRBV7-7	CASSHKDRVAFF	TGTGCCAGCAGCCACAAGGACAGGGTGGCTTTCTTT
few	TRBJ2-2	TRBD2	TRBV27	CASSFSSGSGYTGELFF	TGTGCCAGCAGTTTTTCTAGCGGGAGCGGGTACACCGGGGAGCTGTTTTTT
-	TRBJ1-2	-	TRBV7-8	CASSLASDGYTF	TGTGCCAGCAGCTTAGCGTCCGATGGCTACACCTTC
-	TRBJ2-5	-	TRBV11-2	CASSLGGAVQETQYF	TGTGCCAGCAGCTTAGGCGGGGCGGTCCAAGAGACCCAGTACTTC
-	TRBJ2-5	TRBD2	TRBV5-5	CASSLTSGRGETQYF	TGTGCCAGCAGCTTGACTAGCGGGAGGGGAGAGACCCAGTACTTC
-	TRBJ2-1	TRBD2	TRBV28	CAARTSGGNYNEQFF	TGTGCCGCCCGGACTAGCGGGGGGAACTACAATGAGCAGTTCTTC
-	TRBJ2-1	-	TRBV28	CASSLGTSLKMEFF	TGTGCCAGCAGTTTAGGAACTAGCCTGAAGATGGAGTTCTTC
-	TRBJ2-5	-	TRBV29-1	CSVDSELQETQYF	TGCAGCGTTGACAGCGAACTCCAGGAGACCCAGTACTTC
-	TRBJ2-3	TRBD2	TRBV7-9	CASSLGGETSGGTDTQYF	TGTGCCAGCAGCTTAGGAGGGGAGACTAGCGGGGGGACAGATACGCAGTATTTT
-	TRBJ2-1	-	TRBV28	CASTSPGGSYNEQFF	TGTGCCTCCACGTCGCCTGGAGGCTCCTACAATGAGCAGTTCTTC